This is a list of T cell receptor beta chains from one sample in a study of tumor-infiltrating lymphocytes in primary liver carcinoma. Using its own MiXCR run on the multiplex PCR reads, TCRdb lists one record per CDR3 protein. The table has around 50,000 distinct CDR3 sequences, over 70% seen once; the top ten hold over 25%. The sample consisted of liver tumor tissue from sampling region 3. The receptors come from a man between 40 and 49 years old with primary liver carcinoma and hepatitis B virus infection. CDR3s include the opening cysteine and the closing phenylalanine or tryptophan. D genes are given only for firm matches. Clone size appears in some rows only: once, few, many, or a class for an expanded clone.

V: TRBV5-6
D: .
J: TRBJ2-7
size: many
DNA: TGTGCCAGCAGCCACTCCTCATTTACCGGGACTTTCCTCTACGAGCAGTACTTC
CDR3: CASSHSSFTGTFLYEQYF

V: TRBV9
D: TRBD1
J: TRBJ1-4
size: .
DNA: TGTGCCAGCAGCCTAACGGGACAGGCAAATGAAAAACTGTTTTTT
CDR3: CASSLTGQANEKLFF

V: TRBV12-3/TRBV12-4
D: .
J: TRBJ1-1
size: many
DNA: TGTGCCAGCAGTTTGACGGGACACCAGAACACTGAAGCTTTCTTT
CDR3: CASSLTGHQNTEAFF

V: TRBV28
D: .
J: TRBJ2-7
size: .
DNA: TGTACCAGCAACCGGACGGATAAGAAGGAGTACTTC
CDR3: CTSNRTDKKEYF

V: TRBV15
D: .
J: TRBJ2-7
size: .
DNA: TGTGCCACCAGCAGAGATGTGGGCGGGAAGAACTACGAGCAGTACTTC
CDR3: CATSRDVGGKNYEQYF

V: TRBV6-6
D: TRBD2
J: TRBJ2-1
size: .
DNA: TGTGCCAGCGGTTACTCCGCTGTAGCGGGAAGGGCCTACAATGAGCAGTTCTTC
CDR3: CASGYSAVAGRAYNEQFF

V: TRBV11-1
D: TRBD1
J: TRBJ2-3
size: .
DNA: TGTGCCGGCAGCCGGGACAGTACCCGAGATACGCAGTATTTT
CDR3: CAGSRDSTRDTQYF

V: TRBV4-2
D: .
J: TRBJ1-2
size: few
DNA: TGTACCAGCAGCCAAGATGACAGAGACTATGGCTACACCTTC
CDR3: CTSSQDDRDYGYTF

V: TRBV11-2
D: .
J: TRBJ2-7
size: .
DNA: TGTGCCAGCAGCGGAGCAGGGTCAGAGCAGTACTTC
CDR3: CASSGAGSEQYF

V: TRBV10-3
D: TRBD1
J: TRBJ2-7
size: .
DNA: TGTGCCATCAGTGCCCATCCCCCGAGACAGGGGTTCGGCGAGCAATACTTC
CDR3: CAISAHPPRQGFGEQYF

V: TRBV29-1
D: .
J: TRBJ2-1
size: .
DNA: TGCATCGTTGATCCTACAGGAGCCTACAATGAGGAGTTCTTC
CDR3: CIVDPTGAYNEEFF

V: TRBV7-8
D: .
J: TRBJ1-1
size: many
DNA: TGTGCCAGCAGCTTAAAATCTAGCCCTGGAGGGAACACTGAAGCTTTCTTT
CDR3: CASSLKSSPGGNTEAFF

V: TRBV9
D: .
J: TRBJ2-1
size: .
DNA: TGTGCCAGCAGCGTAGTAACATCGCCCCAAGGTAGTGAGCAGTTCTTC
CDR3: CASSVVTSPQGSEQFF

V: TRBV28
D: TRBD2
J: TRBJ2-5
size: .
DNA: TGTGCCAGCAGTTCCATTCCTAGCGGAGGCCCCCAAGAGACCCAGTACTTC
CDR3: CASSSIPSGGPQETQYF

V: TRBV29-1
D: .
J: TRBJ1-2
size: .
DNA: TGCAGCGCCGCCGGCGGTCCAAGGAAAGATGGCTATACCTTC
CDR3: CSAAGGPRKDGYTF

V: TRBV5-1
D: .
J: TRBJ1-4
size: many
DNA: TGCGCCAGCAGTCCCGATGGGGTAACTAATGAAAAACTGTTTTTT
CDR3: CASSPDGVTNEKLFF

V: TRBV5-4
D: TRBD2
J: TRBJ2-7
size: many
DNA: TGTGCCAGCAGCCACTCGGGACTAGCCTACGAGCAGTACTTC
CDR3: CASSHSGLAYEQYF

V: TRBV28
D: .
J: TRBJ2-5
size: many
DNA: TGTGCCAGCACCGACAGAAGGACATCAGGGGAGACCCAGTACTTC
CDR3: CASTDRRTSGETQYF

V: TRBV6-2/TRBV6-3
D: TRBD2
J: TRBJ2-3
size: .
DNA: TGTGCCAGCAGCTGGGGACTAGCGAATATGCACTATTTT
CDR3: CASSWGLANMHYF

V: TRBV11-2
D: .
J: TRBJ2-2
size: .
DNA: TGTGCCCGCAGCTTCGGCTGGCCCGGGGAGCTGTTTTTT
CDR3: CARSFGWPGELFF

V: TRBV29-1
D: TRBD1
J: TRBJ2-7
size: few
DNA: TGCAGCGTTATAACAGGGGGCAGCCCCTACGAGCAGTACTTC
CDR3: CSVITGGSPYEQYF

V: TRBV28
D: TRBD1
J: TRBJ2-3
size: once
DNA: TGTGCCAGCAGTCGGACAGGGGGCTTGGGGAATCAGCCCCAGTATTTT
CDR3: CASSRTGGLGNQPQYF

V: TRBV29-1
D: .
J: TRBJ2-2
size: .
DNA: TGCAGCGTTGCTACAAAAACCGGGGAGCTGTTCTTT
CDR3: CSVATKTGELFF

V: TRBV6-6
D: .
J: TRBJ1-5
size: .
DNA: TGTGCCAGCAGTTACCGAGTAGAGTATAGATATCAGCCCCAGCGTTTT
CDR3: CASSYRVEYRYQPQRF

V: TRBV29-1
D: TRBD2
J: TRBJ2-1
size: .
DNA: TGCAGCGCTACGGGGGGAGCGGCCTACAATGAGCGGTTCTTC
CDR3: CSATGGAAYNERFF

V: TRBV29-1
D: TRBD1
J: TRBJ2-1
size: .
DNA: TGCAGCGCTCTGAGGGTGACAGGGGACAATGAGCAGTTCTTC
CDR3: CSALRVTGDNEQFF

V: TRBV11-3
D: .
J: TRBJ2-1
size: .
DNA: TGTTCCGGCAGCTTAGTTGGGCAGGGCAATGGGCAGTTCTTC
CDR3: CSGSLVGQGNGQFF

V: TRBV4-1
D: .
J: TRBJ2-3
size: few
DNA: TGCGCCAACAGCCAAGGAATTACCGGCCGGTCGAGGTCCACGGATACGCAGTATTTT
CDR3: CANSQGITGRSRSTDTQYF

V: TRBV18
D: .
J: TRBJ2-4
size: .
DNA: TGTGCCAGCTCACCATTCACTAGGGACAAAAACAATCAGTACTTC
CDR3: CASSPFTRDKNNQYF